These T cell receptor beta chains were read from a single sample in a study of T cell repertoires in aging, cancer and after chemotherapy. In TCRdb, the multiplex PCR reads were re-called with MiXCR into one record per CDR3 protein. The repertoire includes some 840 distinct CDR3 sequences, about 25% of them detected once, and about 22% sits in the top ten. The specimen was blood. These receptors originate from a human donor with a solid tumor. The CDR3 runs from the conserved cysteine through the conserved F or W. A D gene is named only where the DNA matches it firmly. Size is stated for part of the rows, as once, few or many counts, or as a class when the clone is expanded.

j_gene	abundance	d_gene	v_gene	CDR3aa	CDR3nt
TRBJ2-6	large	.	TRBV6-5	CASRAGSGANVLTF	TGTGCCAGCAGAGCCGGATCTGGGGCCAACGTCCTGACTTTC
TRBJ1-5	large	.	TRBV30	CAWNQGRTQPQHF	TGTGCCTGGAATCAGGGGAGGACTCAGCCCCAGCATTTT
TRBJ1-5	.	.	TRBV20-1	CSARDQTVSNQPQHF	TGCAGTGCTAGAGATCAGACTGTTAGCAATCAGCCCCAGCATTTT
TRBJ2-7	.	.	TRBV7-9	CASSFGGARNEQYF	TGTGCCAGCAGCTTTGGGGGTGCGAGGAACGAGCAGTACTTC
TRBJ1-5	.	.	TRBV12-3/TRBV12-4	CASSRSGPSYDQPQHF	TGTGCCAGCAGTAGATCGGGACCCTCCTACGATCAGCCCCAGCATTTT
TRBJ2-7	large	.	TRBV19	CASSADSYEQYF	TGTGCCAGTTCCGCAGACTCCTACGAGCAGTACTTC
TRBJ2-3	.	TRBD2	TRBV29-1	CSSRTSGGTDTQYF	TGCAGCTCTCGGACTAGCGGGGGAACAGATACGCAGTATTTT
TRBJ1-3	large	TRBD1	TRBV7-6	CASSRRTGGNTIYF	TGTGCCAGCAGCCGTCGGACAGGCGGAAACACCATATATTTT
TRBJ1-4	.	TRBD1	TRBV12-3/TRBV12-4	CASSTGGVVSEKLFF	TGTGCCAGCAGTACAGGGGGAGTTGTTAGTGAAAAACTGTTTTTT
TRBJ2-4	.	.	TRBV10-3	CAISDDKPAKNIQYF	TGTGCCATCAGTGATGATAAGCCGGCCAAAAACATTCAGTACTTC
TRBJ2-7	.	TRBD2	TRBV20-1	CSAREVLAGSLYEQYF	TGCAGTGCTAGAGAAGTACTAGCGGGGAGTCTCTACGAGCAGTACTTC
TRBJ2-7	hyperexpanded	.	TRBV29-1	CSARGGTSYEQYF	TGCAGCGCTAGGGGCGGGACGAGTTACGAGCAGTACTTC
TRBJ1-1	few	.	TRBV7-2	CASSLASPNRLLLVTEAFF	TGTGCCAGCAGCTTAGCTTCCCCAAATCGCTTATTATTGGTCACTGAAGCTTTCTTT
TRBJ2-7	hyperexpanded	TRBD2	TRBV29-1	CSVGTSSYEQYF	TGCAGCGTTGGGACTAGCTCCTACGAGCAGTACTTC
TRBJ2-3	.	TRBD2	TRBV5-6	CASSPTIGGGAGTDTQYF	TGTGCCAGCAGTCCCACGATTGGCGGGGGGGCCGGGACAGATACGCAGTATTTT
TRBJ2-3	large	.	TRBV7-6	CASSLMGEEDTQYF	TGTGCCAGCAGCCTAATGGGGGAGGAGGATACGCAGTATTTT
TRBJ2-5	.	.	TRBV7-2	CASSLGARGRASETQYF	TGTGCCAGCAGCTTAGGGGCCAGGGGGAGGGCCAGCGAGACCCAGTACTTC
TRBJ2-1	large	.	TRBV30	CAWRRRGVSSYNEQFF	TGTGCCTGGAGGAGAAGGGGGGTGAGCTCCTACAATGAGCAGTTCTTC
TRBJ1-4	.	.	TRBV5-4	CASSWATNEKLFF	TGTGCCAGCAGCTGGGCAACTAATGAAAAACTGTTTTTT
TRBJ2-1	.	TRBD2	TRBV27	CASSSGLAEGGEQFF	TGTGCCAGCAGTTCTGGACTAGCGGAAGGAGGTGAGCAGTTCTTC
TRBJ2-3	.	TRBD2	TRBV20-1	CSARDEVQKEEREGTDTQYF	TGCAGTGCTAGAGATGAGGTGCAGAAAGAAGAACGGGAGGGCACAGATACGCAGTATTTT
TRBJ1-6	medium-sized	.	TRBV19	CASSIIGYSPLHF	TGTGCCAGTAGTATAATCGGATATTCACCCCTCCACTTT
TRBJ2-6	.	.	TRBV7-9	CASSPTGITSGANVLTF	TGTGCCAGCAGCCCGACAGGTATCACGTCTGGGGCCAACGTCCTGACTTTC
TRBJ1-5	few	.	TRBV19	CASEAGALNQPQHF	TGTGCCAGTGAGGCGGGGGCGCTCAATCAGCCCCAGCATTTT
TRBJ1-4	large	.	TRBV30	CAWARTNEKLFF	TGTGCCTGGGCCAGAACGAATGAAAAACTGTTTTTT
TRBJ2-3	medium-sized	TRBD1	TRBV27	CASSFQTGSSTDTQYF	TGTGCCAGCAGTTTCCAGACAGGGTCTAGCACAGATACGCAGTATTTT
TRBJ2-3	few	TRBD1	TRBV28	CASNRGQAGADTQYF	TGTGCCAGCAACCGCGGACAGGCTGGTGCAGATACGCAGTATTTT
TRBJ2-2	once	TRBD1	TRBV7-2	CASSLEGARTGELFF	TGTGCCAGCAGCTTAGAGGGGGCCCGCACCGGGGAGCTGTTTTTT
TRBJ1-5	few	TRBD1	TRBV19	CASSIGQGRNQPQHF	TGTGCCAGTAGTATCGGACAGGGACGGAATCAGCCCCAGCATTTT
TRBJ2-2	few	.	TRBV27	CASTRKGGLTGELFF	TGTGCCAGCACTCGGAAAGGGGGGCTGACCGGGGAGCTGTTTTTT
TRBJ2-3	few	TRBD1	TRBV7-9	CASSLATGAQGADTQYF	TGTGCCAGCAGCTTAGCAACAGGCGCCCAGGGGGCAGATACGCAGTATTTT
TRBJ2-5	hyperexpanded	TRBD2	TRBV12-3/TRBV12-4	CASRPIPGLADGAQYF	TGTGCCAGCAGACCAATACCGGGACTAGCGGACGGGGCCCAGTACTTC
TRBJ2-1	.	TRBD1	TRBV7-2	CASSLKVGTGRHNEQFF	TGTGCCAGCAGCTTAAAAGTGGGGACAGGGAGGCACAATGAGCAGTTCTTC
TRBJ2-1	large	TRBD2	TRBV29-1	CSVMTDGLAGSGEQFF	TGCAGCGTCATGACGGATGGGCTAGCGGGAAGCGGTGAGCAGTTCTTC
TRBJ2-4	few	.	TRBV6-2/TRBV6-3	CASSPLGLSKNIQYF	TGTGCCAGCAGCCCCCTGGGCCTGTCCAAAAACATTCAGTACTTC
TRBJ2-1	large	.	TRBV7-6	CASSLLGLEQFF	TGTGCCAGCAGCTTATTGGGGCTTGAGCAGTTCTTC
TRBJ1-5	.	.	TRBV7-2	CASSRQRGQPQHF	TGTGCCAGCAGCCGACAGAGAGGTCAGCCCCAGCATTTT
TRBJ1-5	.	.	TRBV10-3	CAIRRLSQPQHF	TGTGCCATCAGGAGGTTGAGCCAGCCCCAGCATTTT
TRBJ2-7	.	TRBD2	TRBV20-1	CSARPGGGRRYYEQYF	TGCAGTGCTAGACCTGGGGGGGGACGGAGATACTACGAGCAGTACTTC
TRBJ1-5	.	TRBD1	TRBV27	CASSLYAGTGNQPQHF	TGTGCCAGCAGTCTCTACGCCGGGACAGGGAATCAGCCCCAGCATTTT
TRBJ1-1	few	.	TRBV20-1	CSAPRGFRDTEAFF	TGCAGTGCTCCGAGAGGGTTTAGGGACACTGAAGCTTTCTTT